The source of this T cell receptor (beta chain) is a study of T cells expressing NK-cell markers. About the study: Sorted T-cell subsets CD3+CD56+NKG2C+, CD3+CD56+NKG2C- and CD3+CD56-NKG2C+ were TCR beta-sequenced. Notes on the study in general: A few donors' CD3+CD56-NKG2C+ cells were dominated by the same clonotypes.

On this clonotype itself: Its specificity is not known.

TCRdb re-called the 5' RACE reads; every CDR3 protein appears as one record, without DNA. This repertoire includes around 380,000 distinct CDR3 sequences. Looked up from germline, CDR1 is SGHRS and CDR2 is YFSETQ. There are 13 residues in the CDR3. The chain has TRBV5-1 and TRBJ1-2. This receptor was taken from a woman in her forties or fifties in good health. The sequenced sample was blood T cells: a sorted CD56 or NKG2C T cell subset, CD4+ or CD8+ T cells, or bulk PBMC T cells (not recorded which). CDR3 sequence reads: CASSHGRTAGYTF.